This is a list of T cell receptor beta chains from one sample in a study of blood T cell repertoires in COVID-19. Only in-frame clones appear in the TCRdb table, and some are missing; sequencing was by immunoSEQ multiplex PCR. Counted here are around 250,000 clones, around four fifths occurring once; the ten biggest clones make up around 6%. The sample was peripheral blood. The receptors were gathered from a man older than 75 with acute or convalescent COVID-19. Both conserved end residues are part of each CDR3. D genes are given only for firm matches. Only part of the rows carry a size: once, few, many, or a class if the clone is expanded.

j_call: TRBJ2-6; v_call: TRBV9; d_call: .; clone_size: .; cdr3_aa: CASSAKIGLGANVLTF; cdr3_nt: TGTGCCAGCAGCGCAAAGATTGGCTTAGGGGCCAACGTCCTGACTTTC
j_call: TRBJ2-5; v_call: TRBV4-2; d_call: .; clone_size: .; cdr3_aa: CASSQGISGEETQYF; cdr3_nt: TGTGCCAGCAGCCAAGGGATTAGCGGAGAAGAGACCCAGTACTTC
j_call: TRBJ1-5; v_call: TRBV19; d_call: TRBD1; clone_size: few; cdr3_aa: CASSMGDRESQPQHF; cdr3_nt: TGTGCCAGTAGTATGGGAGACAGGGAGAGTCAGCCCCAGCATTTT
j_call: TRBJ2-5; v_call: TRBV3-1/TRBV3-2; d_call: TRBD2; clone_size: .; cdr3_aa: CASSPSTSGGETQYF; cdr3_nt: TGTGCCAGCAGCCCATCGACTAGCGGAGGTGAGACCCAGTACTTC
j_call: TRBJ1-2; v_call: TRBV3-1/TRBV3-2; d_call: .; clone_size: .; cdr3_aa: CASSQQGNYGYTF; cdr3_nt: TGTGCCAGCAGCCAACAGGGGAACTATGGCTACACCTTC
j_call: TRBJ2-1; v_call: TRBV9; d_call: .; clone_size: .; cdr3_aa: CASSVGRGSSYNEQFF; cdr3_nt: TGTGCCAGCAGCGTAGGTAGGGGAAGCTCCTACAATGAGCAGTTCTTC
j_call: TRBJ1-1; v_call: TRBV6-5; d_call: .; clone_size: .; cdr3_aa: CASSPSRETTEAFF; cdr3_nt: TGTGCCAGCAGTCCCAGTCGGGAGACAACTGAAGCTTTCTTT
j_call: TRBJ2-3; v_call: TRBV5-4; d_call: .; clone_size: .; cdr3_aa: CASSFTLAQSTDTQYF; cdr3_nt: TGTGCCAGCAGCTTCACACTAGCCCAGAGCACAGATACGCAGTATTTT
j_call: TRBJ2-7; v_call: TRBV10-3; d_call: TRBD2; clone_size: .; cdr3_aa: CAISASGGAEQYF; cdr3_nt: TGTGCCATCAGTGCTAGCGGGGGGGCCGAGCAGTACTTC
j_call: TRBJ1-2; v_call: TRBV12-3/TRBV12-4; d_call: .; clone_size: .; cdr3_aa: CASTPDGLYGYTF; cdr3_nt: TGTGCCAGCACCCCCGACGGACTCTATGGCTACACCTTC
j_call: TRBJ2-7; v_call: TRBV5-1; d_call: TRBD2; clone_size: .; cdr3_aa: CASSYLTSGYEQYF; cdr3_nt: TGCGCCAGCAGCTATCTGACTAGCGGCTACGAGCAGTACTTC
j_call: TRBJ2-5; v_call: TRBV5-1; d_call: .; clone_size: .; cdr3_aa: CASSLAGAETQYF; cdr3_nt: TGCGCCAGCAGCTTGGCGGGTGCCGAGACCCAGTACTTC
j_call: TRBJ2-2; v_call: TRBV3-1/TRBV3-2; d_call: TRBD2; clone_size: .; cdr3_aa: CASSQALAGAENTGELFF; cdr3_nt: TGTGCCAGCAGCCAAGCCCTAGCGGGGGCCGAGAACACCGGGGAGCTGTTTTTT
j_call: TRBJ2-7; v_call: TRBV7-2; d_call: .; clone_size: .; cdr3_aa: CASSPDRNRYEQYF; cdr3_nt: TGTGCCAGCAGCCCGGACAGAAATCGGTACGAGCAGTACTTC
j_call: TRBJ2-5; v_call: TRBV28; d_call: .; clone_size: .; cdr3_aa: CASSIQGPRETQYF; cdr3_nt: TGTGCCAGCAGTATACAGGGTCCCCGCGAGACCCAGTACTTC
j_call: TRBJ1-1; v_call: TRBV2; d_call: .; clone_size: .; cdr3_aa: CASSAQFTGQLNTEAFF; cdr3_nt: TGTGCCAGCAGTGCCCAGTTCACCGGACAGCTGAACACTGAAGCTTTCTTT
j_call: TRBJ1-5; v_call: TRBV7-2; d_call: .; clone_size: .; cdr3_aa: CASSLVDGNQPQHF; cdr3_nt: TGTGCCAGCAGCTTAGTAGATGGCAATCAGCCCCAGCATTTT
j_call: TRBJ2-3; v_call: TRBV4-1; d_call: TRBD2; clone_size: .; cdr3_aa: CASSPGGGADTQYF; cdr3_nt: TGCGCCAGCAGCCCGGGCGGGGGGGCAGATACGCAGTATTTT
j_call: TRBJ1-3; v_call: TRBV3-1/TRBV3-2; d_call: TRBD1; clone_size: few; cdr3_aa: CATRQGSGNTIYF; cdr3_nt: TGTGCCACGAGACAGGGCTCTGGAAACACCATATATTTT
j_call: TRBJ1-5; v_call: TRBV5-6; d_call: .; clone_size: .; cdr3_aa: CASSLGGHLSNQPQHF; cdr3_nt: TGTGCCAGCAGCTTGGGGGGACACCTAAGCAATCAGCCCCAGCATTTT
j_call: TRBJ1-1; v_call: TRBV11-2; d_call: .; clone_size: .; cdr3_aa: CASRSNRVQNTEAFF; cdr3_nt: TGTGCCAGCAGGTCTAACAGGGTCCAGAACACTGAAGCTTTCTTT
j_call: TRBJ2-7; v_call: TRBV7-8; d_call: .; clone_size: once; cdr3_aa: CASSFFEQEHYEQYF; cdr3_nt: TGTGCCAGCAGCTTTTTTGAGCAGGAACACTACGAGCAGTACTTC
j_call: TRBJ1-6; v_call: TRBV7-2; d_call: TRBD1; clone_size: .; cdr3_aa: CASSLMGTGTDSPLHF; cdr3_nt: TGTGCCAGCAGCTTAATGGGGACAGGGACAGATTCACCCCTCCACTTT
j_call: TRBJ2-7; v_call: TRBV10-3; d_call: .; clone_size: .; cdr3_aa: CASNSQGYEQYF; cdr3_nt: TGTGCCTCCAATTCGCAGGGCTACGAGCAGTACTTC
j_call: TRBJ2-3; v_call: TRBV24-1; d_call: .; clone_size: .; cdr3_aa: CATSQSTDTQYF; cdr3_nt: TGTGCCACCAGCCAATCAACAGATACGCAGTATTTT
j_call: TRBJ2-7; v_call: TRBV11-1; d_call: TRBD2; clone_size: .; cdr3_aa: CASSLREGATYEQYF; cdr3_nt: TGTGCCAGCAGCCTCAGGGAGGGAGCAACCTACGAGCAGTACTTC
j_call: TRBJ2-5; v_call: TRBV3-1/TRBV3-2; d_call: .; clone_size: .; cdr3_aa: CASSQGAGKQETQYF; cdr3_nt: TGTGCCAGCAGCCAAGGAGCCGGGAAGCAAGAGACCCAGTACTTC
j_call: TRBJ1-1; v_call: TRBV11-2; d_call: TRBD1; clone_size: .; cdr3_aa: CASSLDDGQGKGTEAFF; cdr3_nt: TGTGCCAGCAGCTTAGATGATGGACAGGGGAAGGGCACTGAAGCTTTCTTT
j_call: TRBJ1-4; v_call: TRBV4-1; d_call: .; clone_size: .; cdr3_aa: CASSQVWTDANEKLFF; cdr3_nt: TGCGCCAGCAGCCAAGTCTGGACTGACGCAAATGAAAAACTGTTTTTT
j_call: TRBJ1-3; v_call: TRBV19; d_call: TRBD1; clone_size: .; cdr3_aa: CASSQQGAGNTIYF; cdr3_nt: TGTGCCAGTAGCCAACAGGGGGCTGGAAACACCATATATTTT
j_call: TRBJ2-1; v_call: TRBV28; d_call: TRBD2; clone_size: once; cdr3_aa: CATRLAGADEQFF; cdr3_nt: TGTGCCACCAGACTAGCGGGAGCCGATGAGCAGTTCTTC
j_call: TRBJ2-1; v_call: TRBV11-3; d_call: .; clone_size: .; cdr3_aa: CASSLVGGQGEQFF; cdr3_nt: TGTGCCAGCAGCTTAGTCGGGGGGCAAGGGGAGCAGTTCTTC
j_call: TRBJ1-2; v_call: TRBV28; d_call: TRBD1; clone_size: .; cdr3_aa: CASSFLVPGQLDYGYTF; cdr3_nt: TGTGCCAGCAGTTTCCTCGTTCCGGGACAGTTGGACTATGGCTACACCTTC
j_call: TRBJ2-3; v_call: TRBV11-1; d_call: .; clone_size: .; cdr3_aa: CASSPRGLSLTDTQYF; cdr3_nt: TGTGCCAGCAGCCCACGGGGACTCTCCCTCACAGATACGCAGTATTTT